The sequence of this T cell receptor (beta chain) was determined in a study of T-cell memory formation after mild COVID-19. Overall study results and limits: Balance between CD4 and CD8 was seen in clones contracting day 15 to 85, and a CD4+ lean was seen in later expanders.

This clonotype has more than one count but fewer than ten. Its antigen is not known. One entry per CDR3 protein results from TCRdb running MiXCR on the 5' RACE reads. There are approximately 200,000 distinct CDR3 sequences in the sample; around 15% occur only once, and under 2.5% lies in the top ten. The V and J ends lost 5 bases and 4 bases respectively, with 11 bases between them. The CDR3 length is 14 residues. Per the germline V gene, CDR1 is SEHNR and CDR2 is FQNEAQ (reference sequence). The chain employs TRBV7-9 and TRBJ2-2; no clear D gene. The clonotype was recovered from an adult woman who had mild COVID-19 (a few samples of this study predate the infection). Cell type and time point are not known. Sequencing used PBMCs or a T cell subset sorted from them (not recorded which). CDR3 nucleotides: TGTGCCAGCAGCCCACTTTTTCGCACCGGGGAGCTGTTTTTT. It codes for CASSPLFRTGELFF.